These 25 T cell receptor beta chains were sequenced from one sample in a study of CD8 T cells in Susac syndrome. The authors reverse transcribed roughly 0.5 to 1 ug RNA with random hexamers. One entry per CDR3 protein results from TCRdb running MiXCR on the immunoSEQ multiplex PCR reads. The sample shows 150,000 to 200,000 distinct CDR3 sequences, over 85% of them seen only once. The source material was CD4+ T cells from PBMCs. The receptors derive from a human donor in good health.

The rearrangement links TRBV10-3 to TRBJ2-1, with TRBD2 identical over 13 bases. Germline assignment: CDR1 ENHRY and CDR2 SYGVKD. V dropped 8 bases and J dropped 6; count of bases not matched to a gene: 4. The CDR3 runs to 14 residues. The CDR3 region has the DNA TGTGCCATCGAGACTAGCGGGGGGTCCAATGAGCAGTTCTTC. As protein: CAIETSGGSNEQFF.

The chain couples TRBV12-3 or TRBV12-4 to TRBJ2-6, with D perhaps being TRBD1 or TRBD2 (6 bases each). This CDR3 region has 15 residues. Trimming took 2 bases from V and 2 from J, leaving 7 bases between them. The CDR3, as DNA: TGTGCCAGCAGTTTAAGGGGGGCTGGGGCCAACGTCCTGACTTTC. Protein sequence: CASSLRGAGANVLTF.

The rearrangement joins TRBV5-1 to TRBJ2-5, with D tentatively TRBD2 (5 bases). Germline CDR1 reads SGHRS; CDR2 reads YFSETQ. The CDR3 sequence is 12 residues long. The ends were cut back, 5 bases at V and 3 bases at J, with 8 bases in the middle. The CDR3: CASRTNEETQYF. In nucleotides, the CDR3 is TGCGCCAGCAGGACTAACGAAGAGACCCAGTACTTC.

This CDR3 is CASRNRDRGKTQYF. The CDR3 region has the DNA TGTGCCAGCAGGAACCGGGACAGGGGAAAGACCCAGTACTTC. This rearrangement joins TRBV21-1 to TRBJ2-5; the DNA was not compared with TRBD1, the D call given in the table. TRBV21-1 is reported as a pseudogene. The CDR3 sequence is 14 residues long.

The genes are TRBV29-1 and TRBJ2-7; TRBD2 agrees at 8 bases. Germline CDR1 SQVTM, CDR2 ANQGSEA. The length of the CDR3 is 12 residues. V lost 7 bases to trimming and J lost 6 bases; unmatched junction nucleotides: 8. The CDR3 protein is CSATSGGGEQYF. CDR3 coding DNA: TGCAGCGCCACCTCCGGGGGGGGCGAGCAGTACTTC.

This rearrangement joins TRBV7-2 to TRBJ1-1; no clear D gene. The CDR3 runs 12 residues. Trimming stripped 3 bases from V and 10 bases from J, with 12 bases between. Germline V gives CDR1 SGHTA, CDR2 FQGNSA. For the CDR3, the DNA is TGTGCCAGCAGCTTTTGGACCGGCGGAGCTTTCTTT. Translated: CASSFWTGGAFF.

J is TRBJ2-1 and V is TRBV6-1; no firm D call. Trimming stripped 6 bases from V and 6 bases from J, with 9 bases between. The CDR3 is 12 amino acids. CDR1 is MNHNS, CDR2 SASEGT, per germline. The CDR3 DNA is TGTGCCAGCAGACAACGCAGCAATGAGCAGTTCTTC. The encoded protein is CASRQRSNEQFF.

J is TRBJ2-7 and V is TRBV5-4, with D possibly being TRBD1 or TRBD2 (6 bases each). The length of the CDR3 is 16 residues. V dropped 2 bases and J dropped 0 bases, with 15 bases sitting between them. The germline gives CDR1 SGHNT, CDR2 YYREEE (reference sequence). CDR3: CASSLGGSGFSYEQYF. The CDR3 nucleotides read TGTGCCAGCAGCTTAGGGGGTAGCGGATTCTCCTACGAGCAGTACTTC. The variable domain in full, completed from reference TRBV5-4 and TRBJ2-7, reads ETGVTQSPTHLIKTRGQQVTLRCSSQSGHNTVSWYQQALGQGPQFIFQYYREEENGRGNFPPRFSGLQFPNYSSELNVNALELDDSALYLCASSLGGSGFSYEQYFGPGTRLTVT.

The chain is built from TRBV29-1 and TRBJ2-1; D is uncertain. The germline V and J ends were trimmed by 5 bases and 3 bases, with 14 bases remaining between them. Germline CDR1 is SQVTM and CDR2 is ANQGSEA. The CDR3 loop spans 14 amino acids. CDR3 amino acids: CSVRTGPLYNEQFF. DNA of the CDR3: TGCAGCGTTCGTACTGGTCCCCTCTACAATGAGCAGTTCTTC.

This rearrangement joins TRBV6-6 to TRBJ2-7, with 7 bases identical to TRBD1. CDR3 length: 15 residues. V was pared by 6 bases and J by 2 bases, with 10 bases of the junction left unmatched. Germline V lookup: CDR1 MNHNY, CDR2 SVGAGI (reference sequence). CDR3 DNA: TGTGCCAGCAGGGGTAGACAGGGCCAACCCTACGAGCAGTACTTC. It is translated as CASRGRQGQPYEQYF.

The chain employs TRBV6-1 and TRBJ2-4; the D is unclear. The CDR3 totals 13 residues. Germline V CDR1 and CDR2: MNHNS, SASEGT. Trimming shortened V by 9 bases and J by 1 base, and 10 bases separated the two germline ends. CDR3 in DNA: TGTGCCAGTAGCAGTAGTGCCAAAAACATTCAGTACTTC. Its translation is CASSSSAKNIQYF.

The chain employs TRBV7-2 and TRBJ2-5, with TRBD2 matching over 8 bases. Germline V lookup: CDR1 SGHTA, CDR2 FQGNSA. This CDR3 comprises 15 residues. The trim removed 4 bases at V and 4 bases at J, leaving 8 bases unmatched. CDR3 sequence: CASSSSGTRLETQYF. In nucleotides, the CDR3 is TGTGCCAGCAGCTCGTCCGGGACTAGATTAGAGACCCAGTACTTC.

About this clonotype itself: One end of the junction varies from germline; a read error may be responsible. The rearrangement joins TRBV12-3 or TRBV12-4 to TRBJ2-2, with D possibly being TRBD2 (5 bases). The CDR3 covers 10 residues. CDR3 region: CASMVGELLF. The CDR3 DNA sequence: TGTGCCAGCATGGTTGGGGAGCTGCTTTTT.

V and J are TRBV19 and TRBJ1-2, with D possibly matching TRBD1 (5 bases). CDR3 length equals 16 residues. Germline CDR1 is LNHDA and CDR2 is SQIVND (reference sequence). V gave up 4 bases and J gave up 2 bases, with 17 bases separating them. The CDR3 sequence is CASSTRSRDPNYGYTF. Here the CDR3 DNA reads TGTGCCAGTAGTACCCGAAGTCGGGACCCGAACTATGGCTACACCTTC.

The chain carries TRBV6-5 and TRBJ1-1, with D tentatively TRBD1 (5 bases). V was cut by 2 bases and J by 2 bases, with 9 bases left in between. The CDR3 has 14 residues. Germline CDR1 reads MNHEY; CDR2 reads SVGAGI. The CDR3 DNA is TGTGCCAGCAGTTACAGGGGACGTAACACTGAAGCTTTCTTT. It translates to CASSYRGRNTEAFF.

This CDR3 reads CASSLPGRRGDTQYF. As DNA, the CDR3 is TGCGCCAGCAGCCTCCCGGGACGTCGGGGAGATACGCAGTATTTT. V is TRBV4-1 and J is TRBJ2-3; D assignment may be TRBD1 or TRBD2 (5 bases each). V was shortened by 4 bases and J by 5 bases, with 16 bases between the two germline ends. The CDR3 is made up of 15 amino acids. Germline CDR1 reads MGHRA; CDR2 reads YSYEKL.

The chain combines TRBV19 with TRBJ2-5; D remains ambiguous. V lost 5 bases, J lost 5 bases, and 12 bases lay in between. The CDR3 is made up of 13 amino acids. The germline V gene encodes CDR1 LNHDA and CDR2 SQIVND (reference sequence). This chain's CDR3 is CASSGWQEETQYF. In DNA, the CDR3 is TGTGCCAGTAGTGGCTGGCAGGAGGAGACCCAGTACTTC.

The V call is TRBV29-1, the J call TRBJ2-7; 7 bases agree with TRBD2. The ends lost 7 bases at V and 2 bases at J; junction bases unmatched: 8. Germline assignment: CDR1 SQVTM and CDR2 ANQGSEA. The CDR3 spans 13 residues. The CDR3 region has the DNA TGCAGCGCGAGCGGGGAAAGGACCTACGAGCAGTACTTC. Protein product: CSASGERTYEQYF.

CDR3 sequence (DNA): TGTGCCAGTAGTAGGAGGGGGACTGAGACCCAGTACTTC. Its protein is CASSRRGTETQYF. The V gene is TRBV19, the J gene TRBJ2-5; D is tentatively TRBD1 or TRBD2 (6 bases each). Trimming removed 4 bases from V and 5 bases from J, with 11 bases in between. This CDR3 is built from 13 residues. The germline V gene encodes CDR1 LNHDA and CDR2 SQIVND (reference sequence).

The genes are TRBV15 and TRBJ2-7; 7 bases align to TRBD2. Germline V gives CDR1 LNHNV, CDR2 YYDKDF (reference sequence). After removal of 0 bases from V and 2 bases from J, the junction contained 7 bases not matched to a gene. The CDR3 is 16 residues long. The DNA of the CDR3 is TGTGCCACCAGCAGAGACGGGAGGAGGGTCCCCTACGAGCAGTACTTC. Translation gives CATSRDGRRVPYEQYF.

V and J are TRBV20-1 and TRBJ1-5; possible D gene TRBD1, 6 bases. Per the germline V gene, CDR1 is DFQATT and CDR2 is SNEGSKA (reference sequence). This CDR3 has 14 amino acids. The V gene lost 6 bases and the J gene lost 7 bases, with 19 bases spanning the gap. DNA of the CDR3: TGCAGTGCCCGGGGGCGCCAGGGTGAACAGCCCCAGCATTTT. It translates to CSARGRQGEQPQHF.

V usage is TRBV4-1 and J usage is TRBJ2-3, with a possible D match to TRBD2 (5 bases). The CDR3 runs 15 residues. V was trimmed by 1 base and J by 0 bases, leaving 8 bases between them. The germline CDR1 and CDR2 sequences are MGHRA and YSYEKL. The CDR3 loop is CASSQGASSTDTQYF. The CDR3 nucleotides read TGCGCCAGCAGCCAAGGAGCTAGCAGCACAGATACGCAGTATTTT.

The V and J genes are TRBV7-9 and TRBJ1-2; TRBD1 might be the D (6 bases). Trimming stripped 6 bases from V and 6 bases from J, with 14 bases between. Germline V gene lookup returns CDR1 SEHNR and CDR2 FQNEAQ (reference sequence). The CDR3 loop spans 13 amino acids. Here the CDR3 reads CASSQGREDGYTF. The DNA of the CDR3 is TGTGCCAGCAGTCAGGGGCGCGAGGATGGCTACACCTTC.

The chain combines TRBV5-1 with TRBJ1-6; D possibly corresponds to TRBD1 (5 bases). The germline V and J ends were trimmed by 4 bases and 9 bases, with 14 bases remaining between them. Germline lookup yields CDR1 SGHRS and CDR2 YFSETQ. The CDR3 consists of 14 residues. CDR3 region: CASSVGTRVSPLHF. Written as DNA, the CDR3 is TGCGCCAGCAGCGTCGGGACTCGGGTTTCACCCCTCCACTTT.

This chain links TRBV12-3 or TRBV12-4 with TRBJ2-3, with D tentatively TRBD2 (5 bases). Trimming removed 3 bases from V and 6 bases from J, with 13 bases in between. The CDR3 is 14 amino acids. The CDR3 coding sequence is TGTGCCAGCAGTTTTCAGTGGGAGCGGGATACGCAGTATTTT. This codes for CASSFQWERDTQYF.